Below, 27 T cell receptor beta chains from the same sample are listed, as sequenced in a study of shared clonotypes between healthy human individuals. This table comes from immunoSEQ multiplex PCR, and its TCRdb copy is limited to in-frame clones, with some not included. The sample holds some 2.1 million clones, just under 95% seen once. CD45RO-negative cells were positively selected for CCR7, leaving out terminally differentiated effector memory CD45RA+ cells. The sample was naive CD8+ T cells from PBMCs. The receptors derive from a man between 18 and 29 years old in good health. Some clones in this sample may be carry-over from other donors' samples.

The gene calls are TRBV6-5 and TRBJ2-2, with TRBD1 matching over 8 bases. V was pared by 7 bases and J by 3 bases, with 4 bases of the junction left unmatched. The germline gives CDR1 MNHEY, CDR2 SVGAGI. This CDR3 has 14 amino acids. This CDR3 is CASKTGEDTGELFF. The DNA of the CDR3 is TGTGCCAGCAAGACAGGGGAGGACACCGGGGAGCTGTTTTTT.

The chain recombines TRBV9 with TRBJ2-2, with TRBD2 as a possible D gene (5 bases). CDR1 SGDLS and CDR2 YYNGEE come from the germline V gene. There are 15 residues in the CDR3. V gave up 0 bases and J gave up 7 bases, with 13 bases separating them. The DNA of the CDR3 is TGTGCCAGCAGCGTAGGTCACCGGGCGGGCGGGGAGCTGTTTTTT. Translated: CASSVGHRAGGELFF.

Note on this clone: The sample carries other DNA sequences with the same CDR3. This chain connects TRBV5-4 to TRBJ2-7; TRBD2 agrees at 9 bases. J lost 4 bases, V lost 0 bases, and 5 bases had no gene match. The germline V gene has CDR1 SGHNT and CDR2 YYREEE (reference sequence). The CDR3 totals 15 residues. CDR3 loop: CASSLAAGGPYEQYF. In DNA, the CDR3 is TGTGCCAGCAGCTTGGCTGCGGGAGGGCCGTACGAGCAGTACTTC. Full variable domain (rest looked up from reference TRBV5-4 and TRBJ2-7): ETGVTQSPTHLIKTRGQQVTLRCSSQSGHNTVSWYQQALGQGPQFIFQYYREEENGRGNFPPRFSGLQFPNYSSELNVNALELDDSALYLCASSLAAGGPYEQYFGPGTRLTVT.

The chain has TRBV7-3 and TRBJ2-7; TRBD2 might be the D (7 bases). The CDR3 loop spans 14 amino acids. Trimming removed 3 bases at V and 1 base at J, with 10 bases between. The V gene's germline CDR1 is SGHTA and CDR2 FQGTGA. The CDR3 reads CASSLGGLSYEQYF. Written as DNA, the CDR3 is TGTGCCAGCAGCTTGGGGGGGCTATCCTACGAGCAGTACTTC.

V is TRBV14 and J is TRBJ1-5; maybe TRBD1 (5 bases). The germline gives CDR1 SGHDN, CDR2 FVKESK. This CDR3 region has 19 residues. V was clipped by 4 bases and J by 0 bases, with 22 bases between them. CDR3 in DNA: TGTGCCAGCAGCCGCCTGAGAATAGGGGTGTTTCCTAGCAATCAGCCCCAGCATTTT. It encodes CASSRLRIGVFPSNQPQHF.

The chain employs TRBV15 and TRBJ2-1, with 7 bases matching TRBD1. The junction had 8 bases not matched to a gene; V was cut back by 5 bases and J by 4 bases. The germline gives CDR1 LNHNV, CDR2 YYDKDF (reference sequence). There are 15 residues in the CDR3. CDR3 sequence (DNA): TGTGCCACCAGCGGGGGACAGAACCTATACAATGAGCAGTTCTTC. This encodes CATSGGQNLYNEQFF.

The genes are TRBV15 and TRBJ2-7, with 8 nucleotides matching TRBD1. The CDR3 loop spans 16 amino acids. The V and J ends lost 0 bases and 5 bases, in that order; junction bases with no gene match: 9. The germline CDR1 and CDR2 sequences are LNHNV and YYDKDF (reference sequence). CDR3 residues: CATSRDGGRGQDEQYF. The DNA for the CDR3 is TGTGCCACCAGCAGAGATGGGGGCAGGGGGCAGGACGAGCAGTACTTC.

This chain uses TRBV5-1 with TRBJ1-2; D remains ambiguous. Germline CDR1 reads SGHRS; CDR2 reads YFSETQ. The CDR3 has 13 residues. The V end was cut by 2 bases, the J end by 6 bases, with 11 bases between. This CDR3 reads CASSLPGGNGYTF. Written as DNA, the CDR3 is TGCGCCAGCAGCTTACCCGGAGGTAATGGCTACACCTTC.

CDR3 amino acids: CASSQDFRQGEAFF. In DNA form, the CDR3 reads TGCGCCAGCAGCCAAGATTTCCGACAGGGGGAAGCTTTCTTT. The chain links TRBV4-3 to TRBJ1-1, with 8 positions matching TRBD1. CDR3 length equals 14 residues. Germline-derived CDR1 and CDR2 are LGHNA and YSLEER. With V trimmed by 0 bases and J by 8 bases, 5 bases remained unmatched.

This clone was counted once. The CDR3 reads CASSLGGGDPYEQYF. CDR3 DNA sequence: TGCGCCAGCAGCTTAGGGGGGGGCGACCCCTACGAGCAGTACTTC. The chain has TRBV5-1 and TRBJ2-7; maybe TRBD2 (7 bases). Trimming removed 2 bases from V and 2 bases from J, with 14 bases in between. CDR3 length equals 15 residues. Germline CDR1 is SGHRS and CDR2 is YFSETQ. The entire variable domain, with the rest obtained from reference TRBV5-1 and TRBJ2-7, is as follows: KAGVTQTPRYLIKTRGQQVTLSCSPISGHRSVSWYQQTPGQGLQFLFEYFSETQRNKGNFPGRFSGRQFSNSRSEMNVSTLELGDSALYLCASSLGGGDPYEQYFGPGTRLTVT.

The rearrangement joins TRBV5-1 to TRBJ1-3; the D gene is possibly TRBD1 (5 bases). Germline values: CDR1 SGHRS, CDR2 YFSETQ. The CDR3 totals 17 residues. V was trimmed by 4 bases and J by 0 bases, leaving 17 bases between them. DNA for the CDR3: TGCGCCAGCAGCCTGGCCTTCGGGACGGACTCTGGAAACACCATATATTTT. Its translation is CASSLAFGTDSGNTIYF.

As regards this clone: Other nucleotide sequences from this sample produce the same CDR3. This sequence joins TRBV2 and TRBJ2-7; 7 bases agree with TRBD2. Trimming at V came to 0 bases and at J to 1 base, leaving 0 bases not matched to a gene. Germline loops: CDR1 SNHLY, CDR2 FYNNEI. This CDR3 is built from 14 residues. The CDR3 protein is CASSEAGGSYEQYF. The CDR3 DNA follows: TGTGCCAGCAGTGAAGCGGGAGGGTCCTACGAGCAGTACTTC.

The chain combines TRBV5-1 with TRBJ1-1, with D possibly TRBD1 on 5 matching bases. Between the trimmed V and J ends, which lost 0 bases and 5 bases, there was a span of 14 bases. This CDR3 has 15 amino acids. CDR1 and CDR2 from the germline V gene are SGHRS and YFSETQ. CDR3: CASSLAGGRGTEAFF. CDR3 nucleotide sequence: TGCGCCAGCAGCTTGGCTGGGGGACGGGGAACTGAAGCTTTCTTT. Combining the CDR3 with reference TRBV5-1 and TRBJ1-1 gives the whole variable domain KAGVTQTPRYLIKTRGQQVTLSCSPISGHRSVSWYQQTPGQGLQFLFEYFSETQRNKGNFPGRFSGRQFSNSRSEMNVSTLELGDSALYLCASSLAGGRGTEAFFGQGTRLTVV.

A note on this clone: In the same sample, other DNA sequences code for this CDR3. The genes are TRBV15 and TRBJ2-7; D unclear. The CDR3 sequence is 15 residues long. Looked up from germline, CDR1 is LNHNV and CDR2 is YYDKDF (reference sequence). Trimming stripped 1 base from V and 0 bases from J, with 10 bases between. As DNA, the CDR3 is TGTGCCACCAGCAGAGGAACTGGACCCTCCTACGAGCAGTACTTC. Its translation is CATSRGTGPSYEQYF.

V usage is TRBV6-1 and J usage is TRBJ1-2; D gene ambiguous. Germline-derived CDR1 and CDR2 are MNHNS and SASEGT. V was clipped by 4 bases and J by 5 bases, with 8 bases between them. This CDR3 has 12 amino acids. The CDR3 loop is CASSGNMYGYTF. CDR3 nucleotide sequence: TGTGCCAGCAGTGGTAATATGTATGGCTACACCTTC.

The chain is built from TRBV10-3 and TRBJ2-2; unclear D gene. The CDR3 contains 15 residues. From germline, CDR1 is ENHRY and CDR2 SYGVKD. Trimming removed 3 bases from V and 0 bases from J, with 8 bases in between. The CDR3 protein is CAISEPSANTGELFF. Here the CDR3 DNA reads TGTGCCATCAGTGAACCAAGCGCGAACACCGGGGAGCTGTTTTTT.

In nucleotides, the CDR3 is TGTGCCAGCAGCTTGGATCCGGGGAACTATGGCTACACCTTC. Protein product: CASSLDPGNYGYTF. J is TRBJ1-2 and V is TRBV5-4; the D is unclear. V dropped 0 bases and J dropped 2 bases, with 8 bases sitting between them. In germline, CDR1 is SGHNT, CDR2 YYREEE (reference sequence). The CDR3 has 14 amino acids.

This chain links TRBV29-1 with TRBJ2-7; D is unresolved. CDR3 length: 14 amino acids. V was clipped by 5 bases and J by 2 bases, with 16 bases between them. Looked up from germline, CDR1 is SQVTM and CDR2 is ANQGSEA. The CDR3 DNA is TGCAGCGTTCCCTTAAGCAAGGGTGCCTACGAGCAGTACTTC. It yields the protein CSVPLSKGAYEQYF.

In DNA form, the CDR3 reads TGTGCCAGCAGTTACTCGCTCGACAGGAGCGTGGGCTACACCTTC. This translates into CASSYSLDRSVGYTF. The rearrangement joins TRBV6-6 to TRBJ1-2; maybe TRBD1 (6 bases). Germline V lookup: CDR1 MNHNY, CDR2 SVGAGI (reference sequence). The length of the CDR3 is 15 residues. The V end was cut by 0 bases, the J end by 8 bases, with 16 bases between.

On this clone: Other DNA sequences from this sample encode an identical CDR3 as well. J is TRBJ2-7 and V is TRBV5-1; 9 bases match TRBD1. Germline V CDR1 and CDR2: SGHRS, YFSETQ. This CDR3 contains 13 residues. V shed 2 bases, J shed 5 bases, and the junction held 2 bases outside the gene matches. CDR3 region: CASSLQGANEQYF. The CDR3 nucleotides are TGCGCCAGCAGCTTACAGGGGGCGAACGAGCAGTACTTC.

This clone has a single count. The rearrangement joins TRBV5-6 to TRBJ1-3; no definite D call. V lost 4 bases to trimming and J lost 2 bases, with 13 bases between them. The CDR3 is made up of 15 amino acids. The germline V gene encodes CDR1 SGHDT and CDR2 YYEEEE. In DNA form, the CDR3 reads TGTGCCAGCAGCGCAGTCGTATCTGCTGGAAACACCATATATTTT. This gives the protein CASSAVVSAGNTIYF.

Notes on this clone: The identical CDR3 is also encoded by other nucleotide sequences in the sample. This chain joins TRBV9 and TRBJ2-1; TRBD2 aligns across 11 bases. CDR1 SGDLS and CDR2 YYNGEE come from the germline V gene. V lost 0 bases and J lost 4; bases outside the gene matches: 3. The CDR3 has 16 residues. The CDR3: CASSVGGTSGYNEQFF. CDR3 in DNA: TGTGCCAGCAGCGTAGGTGGGACTAGCGGATACAATGAGCAGTTCTTC.

Turning to this clone: This CDR3 is also generated by other DNA sequences in the sample. This rearrangement joins TRBV9 to TRBJ2-7, with 9 bases fitting TRBD1. Germline values: CDR1 SGDLS, CDR2 YYNGEE. This CDR3 has 14 amino acids. Unmatched junction bases numbered 4, after V lost 3 bases and J lost 3 bases. CDR3 residues: CASSAGTGYYEQYF. CDR3 DNA sequence: TGTGCCAGCAGCGCCGGGACAGGGTACTACGAGCAGTACTTC.

The chain is built from TRBV13 and TRBJ2-3; possible D gene TRBD1, 6 bases. Germline loops: CDR1 PRHDT, CDR2 FYEKMQ (reference sequence). The CDR3 is made up of 15 amino acids. Deletions cut 5 bases from V and 2 bases from J, with 14 bases between. This CDR3 reads CASSAQQGFTDTQYF. The CDR3 nucleotides read TGTGCCAGCAGCGCCCAACAGGGTTTCACAGATACGCAGTATTTT.

The gene calls are TRBV9 and TRBJ1-2; unclear D gene. Germline assignment: CDR1 SGDLS and CDR2 YYNGEE. The CDR3 has 16 amino acids. V was shortened by 2 bases and J by 5 bases, with 19 bases between the two germline ends. The CDR3 reads CASSVAPGEKSYGYTF. In DNA form, the CDR3 reads TGTGCCAGCAGCGTGGCCCCCGGGGAAAAGAGTTATGGCTACACCTTC.

In regard to this clone: Other DNA sequences in this sample translate to the same CDR3. The rearrangement uses TRBV28 and TRBJ2-7; D call uncertain. Trimming removed 6 bases at V and 4 bases at J, with 7 bases between. Germline V gene lookup returns CDR1 MDHEN and CDR2 SYDVKM. This CDR3 is 11 amino acids long. The CDR3 DNA sequence: TGTGCCAGCAGCTCAGATTACGAGCAGTACTTC. Its translation: CASSSDYEQYF.

The V call is TRBV10-2, the J call TRBJ1-1; D gene uncertain. CDR3 length: 14 residues. Per germline, CDR1 WSHSY and CDR2 SAAADI. V gave up 2 bases and J gave up 1 base, with 8 bases separating them. The CDR3 loop is CASSELPTNTEAFF. CDR3 DNA sequence: TGCGCCAGCAGTGAGCTTCCGACGAACACTGAAGCTTTCTTT.